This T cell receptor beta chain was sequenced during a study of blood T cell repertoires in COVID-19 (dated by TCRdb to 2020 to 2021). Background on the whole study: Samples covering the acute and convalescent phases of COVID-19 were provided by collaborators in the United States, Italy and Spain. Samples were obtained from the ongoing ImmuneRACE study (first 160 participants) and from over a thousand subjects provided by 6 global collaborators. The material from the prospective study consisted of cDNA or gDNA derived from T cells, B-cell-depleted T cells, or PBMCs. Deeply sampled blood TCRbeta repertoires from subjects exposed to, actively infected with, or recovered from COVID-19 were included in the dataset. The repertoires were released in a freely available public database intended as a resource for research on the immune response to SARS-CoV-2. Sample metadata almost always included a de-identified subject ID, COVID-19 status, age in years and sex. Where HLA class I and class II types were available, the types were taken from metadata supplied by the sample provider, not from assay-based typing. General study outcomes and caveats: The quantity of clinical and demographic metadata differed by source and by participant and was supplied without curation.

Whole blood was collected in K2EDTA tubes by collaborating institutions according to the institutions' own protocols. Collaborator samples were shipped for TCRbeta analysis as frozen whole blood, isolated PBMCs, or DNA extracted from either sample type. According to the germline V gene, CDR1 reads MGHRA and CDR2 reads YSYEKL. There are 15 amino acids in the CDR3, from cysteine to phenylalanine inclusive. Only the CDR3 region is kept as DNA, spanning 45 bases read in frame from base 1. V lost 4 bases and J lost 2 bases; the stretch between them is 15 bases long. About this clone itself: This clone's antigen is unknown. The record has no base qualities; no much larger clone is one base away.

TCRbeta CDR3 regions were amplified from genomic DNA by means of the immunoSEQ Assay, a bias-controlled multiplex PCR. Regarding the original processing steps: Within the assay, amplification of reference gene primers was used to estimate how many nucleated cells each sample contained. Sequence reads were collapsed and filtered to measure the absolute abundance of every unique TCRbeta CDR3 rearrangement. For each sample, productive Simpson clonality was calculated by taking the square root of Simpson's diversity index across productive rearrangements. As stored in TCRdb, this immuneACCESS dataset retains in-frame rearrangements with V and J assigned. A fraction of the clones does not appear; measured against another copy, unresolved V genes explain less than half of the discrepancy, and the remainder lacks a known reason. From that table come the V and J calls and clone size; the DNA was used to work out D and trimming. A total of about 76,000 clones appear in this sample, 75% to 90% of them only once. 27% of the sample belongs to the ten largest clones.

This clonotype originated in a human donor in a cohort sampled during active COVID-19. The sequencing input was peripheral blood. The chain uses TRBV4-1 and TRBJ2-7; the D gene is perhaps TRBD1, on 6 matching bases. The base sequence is TGCGCCAGCAGCCCGAACTTAGGGGGAACCTACGAGCAGTACTTC. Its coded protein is CASSPNLGGTYEQYF.